Below are 10 T cell receptor beta chains sequenced from a single sample in a study of Graves' ophthalmopathy and Graves' hyperthyroidism. The study amplified TCR beta CDR3 regions using RNA transcripts. First-round RT-PCR employed HTBI primers, with a second-round multiplex PCR after it. TCRdb reanalysed the multiplex PCR reads using MiXCR and keeps one entry per CDR3 protein. Here the sample spans 400,000 to 450,000 distinct CDR3 sequences, 20% to 25% being singletons. Sequencing input: peripheral blood. The receptors stem from a woman between 18 and 29 years old with stable Graves' hyperthyroidism.

There are many counts of this clonotype. The chain has TRBV6-1 and TRBJ1-1; 9 nucleotides agree with TRBD1. Unmatched junction bases numbered 3, after V lost 6 bases and J lost 4 bases. Germline V CDR1 and CDR2: MNHNS, SASEGT. The CDR3 consists of 13 residues. The CDR3 sequence is CASRRDRVTEAFF. CDR3 nucleotides: TGTGCCAGCAGAAGGGACAGGGTCACTGAAGCTTTCTTT.

This clonotype has a handful of counts. This sequence joins TRBV7-9 and TRBJ1-6, with D unresolved. The germline CDR1 and CDR2 sequences are SEHNR and FQNEAQ (reference sequence). The CDR3 has 17 residues. Trimming stripped 5 bases from V and 4 bases from J, with 18 bases between. Written as DNA, the CDR3 is TGTGCCAGCAGCCCTGGAGGCGTAGATTTTTATAATTCACCCCTCCACTTT. This translates into CASSPGGVDFYNSPLHF.

In its sample, this clonotype was seen many times. This chain joins TRBV12-3 or TRBV12-4 and TRBJ2-5; a weak D match, TRBD2 (7 bases). The CDR3 has 14 residues. Trimming stripped 6 bases from V and 5 bases from J, with 16 bases between. This CDR3 reads CASRTVGGGETQYF. The CDR3 DNA reads TGTGCCAGCAGGACGGTGGGAGGGGGTGAGACCCAGTACTTC.

J is TRBJ2-5 and V is TRBV29-1; 8 positions match TRBD1. V shed 7 bases, J shed 5 bases, and the junction held 9 bases outside the gene matches. Germline V gene lookup returns CDR1 SQVTM and CDR2 ANQGSEA. The CDR3 length is 13 residues. The DNA of the CDR3 is TGCAGCGCCAATCAGGGGGCGGGTGAGACCCAGTACTTC. It yields the protein CSANQGAGETQYF.

This clonotype was counted at least ten times. J is TRBJ1-1 and V is TRBV6-1; 7 bases line up with TRBD1. Germline CDR1 and CDR2: MNHNS and SASEGT. CDR3 length: 15 amino acids. The J segment lost 6 bases and the V segment lost 2 bases, leaving 9 bases of the junction unmatched. The DNA for the CDR3 is TGTGCCAGCAGTGAATCGGGCAGGGGGTCCCCTGAAGCTTTCTTT. Translating gives CASSESGRGSPEAFF.

The chain uses TRBV6-1 and TRBJ2-2; the D is unclear. V was clipped by 7 bases and J by 0 bases, with 9 bases between them. The CDR3 has 14 residues. CDR1 is MNHNS and CDR2 is SASEGT in the germline V gene. The CDR3 reads CASITHPNTGELFF. CDR3 nucleotide sequence: TGTGCCAGCATAACCCACCCGAACACCGGGGAGCTGTTTTTT.

This clonotype came up many times. The rearrangement uses TRBV18 and TRBJ2-7; TRBD1 or TRBD2 may be the D gene (5 bases each). The V gene lost 2 bases and the J gene lost 7 bases, with 15 bases spanning the gap. The CDR3 consists of 14 residues. Germline CDR1 is KGHSH and CDR2 is LQKENI. CDR3 sequence reads: CASSPTRDEREQYF. In DNA, the CDR3 is TGTGCCAGCTCACCAACCCGGGACGAGAGGGAGCAGTACTTC. The full variable domain, completed using reference TRBV18 and TRBJ2-7, is NAGVMQNPRHLVRRRGQEARLRCSPMKGHSHVYWYRQLPEEGLKFMVYLQKENIIDESGMPKERFSAEFPKEGPSILRIQQVVRGDSAAYFCASSPTRDEREQYFGPGTRLTVT.

V gene TRBV28 combines with J gene TRBJ2-4, with 10 bases identical to TRBD2. Germline V lookup: CDR1 MDHEN, CDR2 SYDVKM. CDR3 length equals 16 residues. Trimming at V came to 6 bases and at J to 5 bases, leaving 10 bases not matched to a gene. CDR3 in amino acids: CASSLGIAGGENIQYF. CDR3 DNA sequence: TGTGCCAGCAGCCTCGGGATAGCGGGGGGAGAAAACATTCAGTACTTC.

This chain links TRBV6-1 with TRBJ2-7, with a tentative D call TRBD2 (6 bases). CDR1 is MNHNS and CDR2 is SASEGT in the germline V gene. This CDR3 spans 15 amino acids. The ends were cut back, 6 bases at V and 4 bases at J, with 19 bases in the middle. DNA of the CDR3: TGTGCCAGCAGGAGTGGGGAGGATGGGAGGTACGAGCAGTACTTC. Translated, it gives CASRSGEDGRYEQYF.

This clonotype was counted ten times or more. The CDR3 region has the DNA TGCGCCAGCAGCCCCGCGCTCTATGGCTACACCTTC. Translated, it gives CASSPALYGYTF. V and J are TRBV10-2 and TRBJ1-2; D not certain. Germline-derived CDR1 and CDR2 are WSHSY and SAAADI. The V end was cut by 6 bases, the J end by 4 bases, with 9 bases between. The length of the CDR3 is 12 residues.